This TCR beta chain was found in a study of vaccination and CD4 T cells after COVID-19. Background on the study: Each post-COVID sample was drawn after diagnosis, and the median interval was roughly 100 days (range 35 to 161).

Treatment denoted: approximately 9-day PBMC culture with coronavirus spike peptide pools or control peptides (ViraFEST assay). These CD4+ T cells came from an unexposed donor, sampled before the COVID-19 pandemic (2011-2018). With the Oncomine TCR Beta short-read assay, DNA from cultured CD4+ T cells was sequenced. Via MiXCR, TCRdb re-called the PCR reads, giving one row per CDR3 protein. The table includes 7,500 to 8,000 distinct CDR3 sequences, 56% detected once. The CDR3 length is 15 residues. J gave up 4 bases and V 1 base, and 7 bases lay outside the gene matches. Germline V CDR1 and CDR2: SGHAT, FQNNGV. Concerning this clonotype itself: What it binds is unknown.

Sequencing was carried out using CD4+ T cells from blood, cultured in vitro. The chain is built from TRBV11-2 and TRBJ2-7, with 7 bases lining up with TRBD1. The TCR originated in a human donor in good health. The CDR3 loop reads CASSLGQGNIYEQYF. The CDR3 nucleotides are TGTGCCAGCAGCTTAGGACAGGGTAATATTTACGAGCAGTACTTC.